This TCR beta chain stems from a study of OX40 agonist ivuxolimab in advanced cancers. Overall study context: Hepatocellular carcinoma, melanoma, renal cell or head and neck cancer occurred in dose-escalation patients. Partial responses were achieved by three patients: one hepatocellular carcinoma, two cutaneous melanoma. Overall study findings and caveats: CD4+ T cells averaged fewer expanded clones than CD8+ T cells.

Sequencing was performed with immunoSEQ multiplex PCR; in TCRdb, only in-frame clones are kept and a portion is missing. The sample lists about 52,000 clones, about 93% occurring once. Patients with a history of autoimmune disease or on systemic immunosuppression were excluded. Notes on this clone: Antigen unknown.

CDR1 is SGHTS and CDR2 is YDEGEE in the germline V gene. V lost 3 bases and J 8 bases, leaving 9 bases between the germline ends. This CDR3 has 11 residues. J is TRBJ2-7 and V is TRBV5-8; D remains ambiguous. The source was CD4+ or CD8+ T cells sorted from blood, collected in a trial of the OX40 agonist ivuxolimab. The receptor's source is an adult with an advanced solid tumor such as melanoma, head and neck, liver or kidney cancer. For the CDR3, the DNA is TGTGCCAGCAGCTCCTTAGAGCAGCAGTACTTC. It yields the protein CASSSLEQQYF.